This TCR beta chain is from a study of blood T cell repertoires in COVID-19. Overall study context: The United States, Italy and Spain supplied acute and convalescent COVID-19 samples.

In the authors' workflow: The assay estimated nucleated cells by amplifying reference gene primers. Sequenced by immunoSEQ multiplex PCR; TCRdb stores in-frame clones only, minus some. From that table come the V and J calls and clone size; the DNA was used to work out D and trimming. The repertoire holds roughly 160,000 clones, approximately 86% seen once, with about 0.6% in the top ten. Germline CDR1 MGHDK, CDR2 SYGVNS. The V and J ends lost 5 bases and 8 bases, in that order; junction bases with no gene match: 8. The CDR3 runs 13 residues. The receptor comes from a man aged 55 to 70 with COVID-19, enrolled during active disease. Sequencing was done on a sample of peripheral blood. The chain is built from TRBV25-1 and TRBJ1-2; 7 positions agree with TRBD1. The DNA for the CDR3 is TGTGCCAGCAGTCCCGGACAGGATCGAGGCTACACCTTC. This codes for CASSPGQDRGYTF.